This T cell receptor (beta chain) was captured by sequencing in a study of a mutant IDH1 vaccine in newly diagnosed glioma. The overall study: Beginning 4-6 weeks after radiotherapy alone, or with temozolomide cycles, vaccination took place.

TCRdb's copy holds only in-frame clones and misses some; the assay was immunoSEQ multiplex PCR. Among roughly 60,000 clones listed, roughly four fifths were seen once. Germline V gene data show CDR1 as SGHTA and CDR2 as FQGNSA. V dropped 5 bases and J dropped 7; count of bases not matched to a gene: 7. This CDR3 is 13 amino acids long. The sample's time point: week 11, during vaccination. Vaccination comprised doses that each held 300 ug of mutant IDH1 20-mer peptide, plus topical imiquimod. Those who donated had recent WHO grade 3 or 4 IDH1-mutant, ATRX-lost astrocytomas. With respect to this clone: Its target is unknown.

The material sequenced was PBMCs, taken from a glioma patient whose treatment included an IDH1 peptide vaccine. The chain carries TRBV7-2 and TRBJ2-7; 8 bases are shared with TRBD1. The clonotype originates from a man aged 30-40 years with glioma. The CDR3 reads CASSPGGGQEQYF. CDR3 nucleotides: TGTGCCAGCAGCCCAGGGGGCGGGCAGGAGCAGTACTTC.